The 31 T cell receptor beta chains given below trace back to one sample, sequenced in a study of blood T cell repertoires in COVID-19. Libraries were prepared by immunoSEQ multiplex PCR; TCRdb keeps only in-frame clonotypes and omits some of them. The sample records over 200,000 clones, about 90% being singletons. The sample taken for sequencing was peripheral blood. The receptors here all came from a man aged 30-40 years with COVID-19, enrolled during active disease.

The V gene is TRBV3-1 (or the pseudogene TRBV3-2), the J gene TRBJ1-1; D gene ambiguous. The CDR3 runs 14 residues. Germline V gene sequence: CDR1 LGHDT, CDR2 YNNKEL (reference sequence). V gave up 4 bases and J gave up 1 base, with 10 bases separating them. CDR3 DNA: TGTGCCAGCAGCCTGACATTAGGGAACACTGAAGCTTTCTTT. Residues: CASSLTLGNTEAFF.

In this sample, this clone turned up once. The chain employs TRBV10-3 and TRBJ1-3; D is uncertain. This CDR3 has 13 amino acids. Germline assignment: CDR1 ENHRY and CDR2 SYGVKD. The ends were cut back, 10 bases at V and 4 bases at J, with 14 bases in the middle. The CDR3 DNA follows: TGTGCCAGCACAGAGAATCCCGGAAACACCATATATTTT. This codes for CASTENPGNTIYF.

The CDR3 coding sequence is TGTGCCAGCTCACCAAGCAGGTTCGTCTACGAGCAGTACTTC. This sequence encodes CASSPSRFVYEQYF. This chain connects TRBV18 to TRBJ2-7; no definite D call. V lost 2 bases and J lost 3, with 11 bases in between. CDR1 and CDR2 from the germline V gene are KGHSH and LQKENI. This CDR3 region has 14 residues.

The chain is built from TRBV7-2 and TRBJ2-7; D is perhaps TRBD1 (5 bases). The CDR3 extends over 13 amino acids. Per the germline V gene, CDR1 is SGHTA and CDR2 is FQGNSA. V was shortened by 5 bases and J by 1 base, with 9 bases between the two germline ends. CDR3 sequence (DNA): TGTGCCAGCAGCAAGGACATGTCCTACGAGCAGTACTTC. It codes for CASSKDMSYEQYF.

The chain carries TRBV11-3 and TRBJ1-4; D call uncertain. Looked up from germline, CDR1 is SGHNT and CDR2 is YENEEA. V dropped 3 bases and J dropped 7 bases, with 15 bases sitting between them. The CDR3 consists of 15 residues. The CDR3 loop is CASSFLLGGSEKLFF. CDR3 sequence (DNA): TGTGCCAGCAGCTTCCTTCTGGGAGGGAGTGAAAAACTGTTTTTT.

The CDR3 DNA follows: TGTGCCAGCAGCTTCGCCGGCGGGCGCACCGGGGAGCTGTTTTTT. This translates into CASSFAGGRTGELFF. V usage is TRBV5-4 and J usage is TRBJ2-2, with D possibly being TRBD2 (5 bases). Germline V lookup: CDR1 SGHNT, CDR2 YYREEE (reference sequence). Between the trimmed V and J ends, which lost 2 bases and 4 bases, there was a span of 12 bases. The CDR3 extends over 15 amino acids. Together with reference TRBV5-4 and TRBJ2-2, the CDR3 gives the full variable domain: ETGVTQSPTHLIKTRGQQVTLRCSSQSGHNTVSWYQQALGQGPQFIFQYYREEENGRGNFPPRFSGLQFPNYSSELNVNALELDDSALYLCASSFAGGRTGELFFGEGSRLTVL.

This chain's CDR3 is CAWTRLRRQYF. As DNA, the CDR3 is TGTGCCTGGACTAGACTCAGAAGGCAGTATTTT. The chain is built from TRBV30 and TRBJ2-3; D is undetermined. Per germline, CDR1 GTSNPN and CDR2 SVGIG (reference sequence). Trimming shortened V by 4 bases and J by 11 bases, and 13 bases separated the two germline ends. The CDR3 has 11 amino acids. The variable domain in full, completed from reference TRBV30 and TRBJ2-3, reads SQTIHQWPATLVQPVGSPLSLECTVEGTSNPNLYWYRQAAGRGLQLLFYSVGIGQISSEVPQNLSASRPQDRQFILSSKKLLLSDSGFYLCAWTRLRRQYFGPGTRLTVL.

On this clone itself: Other DNA sequences from this sample encode an identical CDR3 as well. The chain joins TRBV7-3 to TRBJ2-1; tentative D call: TRBD1 (5 bases). The CDR3 is made up of 15 amino acids. Germline V gene lookup returns CDR1 SGHTA and CDR2 FQGTGA. The V end was cut by 2 bases, the J end by 2 bases, with 10 bases between. CDR3 sequence: CASSLGREPYNEQFF. For the CDR3, the DNA is TGTGCCAGCAGCTTAGGCAGGGAACCCTACAATGAGCAGTTCTTC.

The chain couples TRBV5-6 to TRBJ1-1; 8 bases align to TRBD1. This CDR3 has 15 amino acids. Germline V gives CDR1 SGHDT, CDR2 YYEEEE. J lost 3 bases, V lost 6 bases, and 10 bases had no gene match. In nucleotides, the CDR3 is TGTGCCAGCACCCAGCCCGCGACAGGGGACACTGAAGCTTTCTTT. Translation: CASTQPATGDTEAFF.

The chain carries TRBV7-2 and TRBJ1-6; D unclear. The CDR3 has 16 residues. V lost 3 bases and J lost 3, with 12 bases in between. The germline V gene encodes CDR1 SGHTA and CDR2 FQGNSA. CDR3 sequence reads: CASSFPRGGYNSPLHF. The CDR3, as DNA: TGTGCCAGCAGCTTCCCCCGGGGAGGCTATAATTCACCCCTCCACTTT.

CDR3: CASSPPGLADPYEQYF. The CDR3 region has the DNA TGTGCCAGCAGCCCACCGGGTCTAGCGGATCCCTACGAGCAGTACTTC. The chain is built from TRBV7-9 and TRBJ2-7, with 7 nucleotides matching TRBD2. Germline assignment: CDR1 SEHNR and CDR2 FQNEAQ (reference sequence). J was trimmed by 2 bases and V by 5 bases; bases with no gene match: 12. This CDR3 has 16 amino acids.

The chain has TRBV2 and TRBJ1-5; 8 nucleotides line up with TRBD1. The CDR3 has 17 residues. J gave up 0 bases and V 3 bases, and 7 bases lay outside the gene matches. Germline CDR1 and CDR2: SNHLY and FYNNEI. The CDR3 coding sequence is TGTGCCAGCAGTGAGGGACAGGCAACATATAGCAATCAGCCCCAGCATTTT. Translated: CASSEGQATYSNQPQHF.

A few counts support this clone. This chain joins TRBV10-1 and TRBJ2-1; a possible D gene is TRBD2 (5 bases). The CDR3 is 14 residues long. Germline V gives CDR1 WNHNN, CDR2 SYGVQD (reference sequence). V lost 3 bases and J lost 3, with 9 bases in between. CDR3 loop: CASSEGLLYNEQFF. CDR3 sequence (DNA): TGCGCCAGCAGTGAAGGACTTCTCTACAATGAGCAGTTCTTC.

V gene TRBV25-1 combines with J gene TRBJ2-1; TRBD2 matches at 7 bases. The CDR3 contains 17 residues. The J segment lost 12 bases and the V segment lost 1 base, leaving 18 bases of the junction unmatched. CDR1 MGHDK and CDR2 SYGVNS come from the germline V gene. The CDR3 loop reads CASSELGGGSGLWTQFF. As DNA, the CDR3 is TGTGCCAGCAGTGAATTAGGCGGCGGGAGCGGCCTTTGGACGCAGTTCTTC.

The rearrangement links TRBV2 to TRBJ2-5; 7 bases agree with TRBD2. The V and J ends lost 5 bases and 1 base, in that order; junction bases with no gene match: 4. CDR1 and CDR2 (germline): SNHLY, FYNNEI. CDR3 length: 14 amino acids. CDR3 DNA sequence: TGTGCCAGCAGTTCGAGCGGGATCCAAGAGACCCAGTACTTC. Translating gives CASSSSGIQETQYF. Based on the CDR3 plus reference TRBV2 and TRBJ2-5, the full variable domain is EPEVTQTPSHQVTQMGQEVILRCVPISNHLYFYWYRQILGQKVEFLVSFYNNEISEKSEIFDDQFSVERPDGSNFTLKIRSTKLEDSAMYFCASSSSGIQETQYFGPGTRLLVL.

The V call is TRBV6-2 or TRBV6-3, the J call TRBJ1-6; possibly TRBD1 for D (6 bases). V was clipped by 4 bases and J by 7 bases, with 14 bases between them. This CDR3 spans 15 amino acids. CDR1 and CDR2 (germline): MNHEY, SVGEGT. The CDR3 DNA reads as TGTGCCAGCAGTTTCGGACAGTTAGGCAATTCACCCCTCCACTTT. This encodes CASSFGQLGNSPLHF.

This clone has just one count. The chain combines TRBV19 with TRBJ2-7; tentative D call: TRBD2 (5 bases). The CDR3 spans 11 residues. The germline V gene has CDR1 LNHDA and CDR2 SQIVND (reference sequence). V was shortened by 10 bases and J by 8 bases, with 15 bases between the two germline ends. The CDR3, as DNA: TGTGCCACCTCGGCGGGCCCCCAGCAGTACTTC. Its translation: CATSAGPQQYF.

This chain uses TRBV5-1 with TRBJ2-5; D might be TRBD1 (5 bases). Germline V gives CDR1 SGHRS, CDR2 YFSETQ. V lost 3 bases, J lost 2 bases, and 11 bases lay in between. CDR3 size: 14 residues. Here the CDR3 DNA reads TGCGCCAGCAGCTACGACAGTACTCAAGAGACCCAGTACTTC. Translation gives CASSYDSTQETQYF.

The chain links TRBV6-2 or TRBV6-3 to TRBJ2-1; 8 bases align to TRBD1. The V gene end was trimmed by 2 bases and the J gene end by 1 base; junction bases not matched to a gene: 13. This CDR3 has 19 residues. From germline, CDR1 is MNHEY and CDR2 SVGEGT. CDR3 bases: TGTGCCAGCAGTTACCGGAGAGGACAGGGTCAAGTATCCTACAATGAGCAGTTCTTC. Translated, it gives CASSYRRGQGQVSYNEQFF.

This clone was observed a single time. The chain couples TRBV9 to TRBJ2-1, with 10 bases aligning to TRBD2. CDR1 and CDR2 from the germline V gene are SGDLS and YYNGEE. CDR3 length: 19 residues. Germline trimming cut 2 bases from V and 0 bases from J; bases unmatched to any gene: 11. CDR3 DNA sequence: TGTGCCAGCAGCGTGATTAGCGGGGGGTACCCGAGCTCCTACAATGAGCAGTTCTTC. Translating gives CASSVISGGYPSSYNEQFF.

The chain employs TRBV5-6 and TRBJ1-1; 8 nucleotides match TRBD1. The CDR3 is 14 amino acids. V dropped 3 bases and J dropped 3; count of bases not matched to a gene: 4. Per germline, CDR1 SGHDT and CDR2 YYEEEE. CDR3 bases: TGTGCCAGCAGCTCGGTGACAGGGGACACTGAAGCTTTCTTT. Protein: CASSSVTGDTEAFF.

The V gene is TRBV18, the J gene TRBJ2-7, with a weak D call TRBD2 (5 bases). The germline gives CDR1 KGHSH, CDR2 LQKENI. The CDR3 sequence is 12 residues long. V shed 5 bases and J shed 6 bases, with 11 bases lying between them. The chain's CDR3 is CASSSTAGEQYF. The CDR3, as DNA: TGTGCCAGCTCATCGACGGCGGGCGAGCAGTACTTC.

The V gene is TRBV27, the J gene TRBJ2-1; 9 nucleotides align to TRBD1. The CDR3 is made up of 15 amino acids. Germline V gene lookup returns CDR1 MNHEY and CDR2 SMNVEV (reference sequence). Losses at the gene ends were 4 bases for V and 1 base for J; bases not matched to a gene: 2. In DNA, the CDR3 is TGTGCCAGCAGTTCCGGGACAGGGTCCTACAATGAGCAGTTCTTC. Protein sequence: CASSSGTGSYNEQFF.

This clone appeared once. The rearrangement joins TRBV5-1 to TRBJ1-6; D gene ambiguous. Germline CDR1 and CDR2: SGHRS and YFSETQ. Between the trimmed V and J ends, which lost 3 bases and 8 bases, there was a span of 6 bases. The CDR3 length is 12 residues. The CDR3 DNA reads as TGCGCCAGCAGCTCCGACTATTCACCCCTCCACTTT. Residues: CASSSDYSPLHF. The variable domain in full, completed from reference TRBV5-1 and TRBJ1-6, reads KAGVTQTPRYLIKTRGQQVTLSCSPISGHRSVSWYQQTPGQGLQFLFEYFSETQRNKGNFPGRFSGRQFSNSRSEMNVSTLELGDSALYLCASSSDYSPLHFGNGTRLTVT.

J is TRBJ1-5 and V is TRBV7-9, with D perhaps TRBD1 (5 bases). This CDR3 is built from 17 residues. Germline CDR1 and CDR2: SEHNR and FQNEAQ (reference sequence). Trimming removed 5 bases from V and 4 bases from J, with 21 bases in between. The CDR3 bases are TGTGCCAGCAGCCTCGCGGTCGGGGGATCTTGGAATCAGCCCCAGCATTTT. Translated: CASSLAVGGSWNQPQHF. Full variable domain (outside the CDR3, taken from reference TRBV7-9 and TRBJ1-5): DTGVSQNPRHKITKRGQNVTFRCDPISEHNRLYWYRQTLGQGPEFLTYFQNEAQLEKSRLLSDRFSAERPKGSFSTLEIQRTEQGDSAMYLCASSLAVGGSWNQPQHFGDGTRLSIL.

The V and J genes are TRBV5-6 and TRBJ2-2; 8 bases map to TRBD1. Germline V lookup: CDR1 SGHDT, CDR2 YYEEEE. The CDR3 loop spans 17 amino acids. V shed 1 base and J 7 bases; nucleotides not matched to a gene: 12. The CDR3 region has the DNA TGTGCCAGCAGCTTGTCGGGGCAGGGGGCTCAGATCGGGGAGCTGTTTTTT. Its translation: CASSLSGQGAQIGELFF.

The rearrangement uses TRBV9 and TRBJ2-3; TRBD2 aligns across 11 bases. The V gene end was trimmed by 3 bases and the J gene end by 4 bases; junction bases not matched to a gene: 10. The CDR3 is 17 residues long. In germline, CDR1 is SGDLS, CDR2 YYNGEE. The CDR3 loop is CASSELSLAGGADTQYF. CDR3 in DNA: TGTGCCAGCAGCGAGCTCTCGCTAGCGGGAGGCGCAGATACGCAGTATTTT.

The chain uses TRBV13 and TRBJ2-1; 8 bases fit TRBD2. The CDR3 has 17 residues. The germline gives CDR1 PRHDT, CDR2 FYEKMQ (reference sequence). Trimming at V came to 4 bases and at J to 0 bases, leaving 8 bases not matched to a gene. CDR3 protein: CASSSPTSGSSYNEQFF. CDR3 DNA: TGTGCCAGCAGCTCCCCCACTAGCGGTAGCTCCTACAATGAGCAGTTCTTC.

The genes are TRBV7-9 and TRBJ1-6; TRBD1 might be the D (6 bases). Germline loops: CDR1 SEHNR, CDR2 FQNEAQ (reference sequence). The length of the CDR3 is 17 residues. V gave up 5 bases and J gave up 0 bases, with 14 bases separating them. The CDR3: CASSHPDRYSYNSPLHF. CDR3 DNA: TGTGCCAGCAGCCACCCGGACAGATACTCCTATAATTCACCCCTCCACTTT.

J is TRBJ1-1 and V is TRBV7-3; 8 bases line up with TRBD1. The V gene end was trimmed by 7 bases and the J gene end by 2 bases; junction bases not matched to a gene: 6. The germline CDR1 and CDR2 sequences are SGHTA and FQGTGA. This CDR3 contains 14 residues. For the CDR3, the DNA is TGTGCCAGCAAACGGACAGGGTCTAACACTGAAGCTTTCTTT. Translation gives CASKRTGSNTEAFF.

The rearrangement links TRBV7-3 to TRBJ2-1; 12 nucleotides align to TRBD2. The V gene end was trimmed by 3 bases and the J gene end by 7 bases; junction bases not matched to a gene: 4. CDR3 length: 15 residues. Germline V gene data show CDR1 as SGHTA and CDR2 as FQGTGA. CDR3 in DNA: TGTGCCAGCAGCTTGACTAGCGGGAGCACAAATGAGCAGTTCTTC. Residues: CASSLTSGSTNEQFF. The full variable domain, its missing parts supplied by reference TRBV7-3 and TRBJ2-1, is GAGVSQTPSNKVTEKGKYVELRCDPISGHTALYWYRQSLGQGPEFLIYFQGTGAADDSGLPNDRFFAVRPEGSVSTLKIQRTERGDSAVYLCASSLTSGSTNEQFFGPGTRLTVL.